This TCR beta chain was captured by sequencing in a study of PD-L1 blockade in urothelial cancer. Overall study: Blood drawn 3 weeks (second dose) and 6 weeks after treatment start was analyzed. Median T cell yield from blood was 130,000 to 150,000.

Produced via immunoSEQ multiplex PCR; TCRdb's table is partial and in-frame only. The table includes around 42,000 clones, approximately 77% detected once. V lost 4 bases and J 3 bases, leaving 15 bases between the germline ends. Germline CDR1 reads MGHRA; CDR2 reads YSYEKL. The CDR3 spans 15 residues. The sequence derives from a man aged 70-80 years with urothelial cancer. The sample was PBMCs, taken around atezolizumab (anti-PD-L1) treatment. The genes are TRBV4-1 and TRBJ1-1; tentatively, D is TRBD1 (6 bases). In DNA form, the CDR3 reads TGCGCCAGCAGCCGCGGCAGGGGTGGGGACACTGAAGCTTTCTTT. Encoded protein: CASSRGRGGDTEAFF.